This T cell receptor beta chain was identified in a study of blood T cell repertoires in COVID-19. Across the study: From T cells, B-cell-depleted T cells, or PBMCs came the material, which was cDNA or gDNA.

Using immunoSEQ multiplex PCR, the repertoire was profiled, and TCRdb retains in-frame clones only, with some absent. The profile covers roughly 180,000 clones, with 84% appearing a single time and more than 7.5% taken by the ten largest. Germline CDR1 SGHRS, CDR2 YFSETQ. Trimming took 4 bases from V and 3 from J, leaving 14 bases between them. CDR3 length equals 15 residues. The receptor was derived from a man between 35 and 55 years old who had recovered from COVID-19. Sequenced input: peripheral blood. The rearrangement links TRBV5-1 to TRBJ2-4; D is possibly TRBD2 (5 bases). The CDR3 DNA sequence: TGCGCCAGCAGCGTGCCGGGGTCTGTCAAAAACATTCAGTACTTC. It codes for CASSVPGSVKNIQYF.